This section outlines one T cell receptor (beta chain) sequence together with its context. This clonotype was found many times. Its specific antigen is unknown. No much larger clonotype is one base removed from it; base qualities were not supplied. The listed sequencing device is Illumina HiSeq 2500. Quantitative 5'-RACE with molecular barcodes was used to prepare TCR beta libraries. The published analysis was carried out like this. A new computational method based on a probabilistic model of VDJ rearrangement was used to identify disease-linked TCR variants. The raw public data were reprocessed by TCRdb itself: fastp quality trimming at Q25, MiXCR clonotype calling, in-frame beta chains only. Here each entry gathers all rows of one CDR3 protein and keeps the most common genes and DNA. The V and J calls and clone size come from TCRdb's table, not from the authors' own analysis. For this sample there are about 540,000 distinct CDR3 sequences; roughly 12% appear just once. The ten top clones hold over 6.5% of the sample.

The germline V gene specifies MNHNS as CDR1 and SASEGT as CDR2. The CDR3 measures 14 amino acids from cysteine to phenylalanine. Kept here is only the CDR3 DNA, which spans 42 bases and is read in frame from base 1. V loses 4 bases of germline sequence and J loses 8 bases, and the interval between the two ends is 12 bases. The data were obtained in a study of CD8 T cells in ankylosing spondylitis (dated by TCRdb to the late 2010s). Turning to the overall study: T cell receptor beta repertoires were profiled in healthy donors and ankylosing spondylitis patients so that disease-linked TCR variants could be found. In total, the full study cohort was made up of some 110 healthy donors and about two dozen ankylosing spondylitis patients. Samples of peripheral blood were taken, and for ankylosing spondylitis patients, synovial fluid was collected as well. What the work shows at the level of the full study, not this receptor alone: A TCR beta motif of several highly homologous amino acid variants appeared characteristic of blood from ankylosing spondylitis patients. In peripheral blood, the disease-linked clones were found at relatively low frequencies and had a CD8+ phenotype. According to the report, matched synovial fluid samples from ankylosing spondylitis patients were significantly enriched for the disease-linked clones. Some TCR beta motif variants had previously been reported in synovial fluid and blood of reactive arthritis patients, which suggested common disease-initiation mechanisms.

The receptor comes from a male donor with ankylosing spondylitis. What was sequenced was blood, either unsorted or a sorted T cell fraction (not recorded which). The chain uses TRBV6-1 and TRBJ1-6, with TRBD1 tentatively as D gene (5 bases match). At the DNA level, the sequence is TGTGCCAGCAGTGTCAGGGAATTCGATTCACCCCTCCACTTT. This translates into CASSVREFDSPLHF.